This entry features one T cell receptor (beta chain) sequence. This CDR3 is 14 amino acids long. Germline V gives CDR1 MGHDK, CDR2 SYGVNS. V gave up 6 bases and J gave up 11 bases; unmatched junction bases: 10. Some clones are missing from TCRdb's copy, which holds only in-frame ones; the method was immunoSEQ multiplex PCR. Altogether 70,000 to 95,000 clones are present, around 84% being singletons, with the ten largest covering roughly 17%. This entry belongs to a study of radiotherapy plus CTLA-4 blockade in lung cancer. This receptor was identified in a human donor with non-small cell lung cancer that progressed on radiotherapy plus ipilimumab. The chain is built from TRBV25-1 and TRBJ1-6, with TRBD1 identical over 7 bases. Sequenced material: peripheral blood, taken from a patient treated with radiotherapy plus ipilimumab. In DNA form, the CDR3 reads TGTGCCAGCAGGGAGGGACAGAGGGTGGCACCCCTCCACTTT. As protein: CASREGQRVAPLHF.